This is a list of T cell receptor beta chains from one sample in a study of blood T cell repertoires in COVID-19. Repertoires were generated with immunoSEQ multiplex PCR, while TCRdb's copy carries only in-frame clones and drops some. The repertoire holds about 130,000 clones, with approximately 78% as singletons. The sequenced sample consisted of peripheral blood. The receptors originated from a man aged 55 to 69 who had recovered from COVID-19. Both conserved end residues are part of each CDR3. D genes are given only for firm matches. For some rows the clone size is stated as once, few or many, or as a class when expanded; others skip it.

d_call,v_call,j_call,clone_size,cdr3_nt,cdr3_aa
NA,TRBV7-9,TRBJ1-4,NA,TGTGCCAGCAGCCGCACAGGGCTCGGTGAAAAACTGTTTTTT,CASSRTGLGEKLFF
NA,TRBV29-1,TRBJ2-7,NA,TGCAGCGTTGAAGTCCCGGGACAAACCTACGAGCAGTACTTC,CSVEVPGQTYEQYF
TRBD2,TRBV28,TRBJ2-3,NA,TGTGCCAGCAGTTTCCTCAGCGGGAGGATAGATACGCAGTATTTT,CASSFLSGRIDTQYF
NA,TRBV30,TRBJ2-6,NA,TGTGCCTGGGCGGGACAGCAGAGATCTGGGGCCAACGTCCTGACTTTC,CAWAGQQRSGANVLTF
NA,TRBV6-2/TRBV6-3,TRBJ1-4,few,TGTGCCAGCAGCATATCGCAGGGCTCGAATGAAAAACTGTTTTTT,CASSISQGSNEKLFF
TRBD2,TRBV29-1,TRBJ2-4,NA,TGCAGCGCCTGGACTAGCGGGCACATTCAGTACTTC,CSAWTSGHIQYF
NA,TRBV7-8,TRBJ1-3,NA,TGTGCCAGCAGCCCTAGTGGGGGAGGCTCTGGAAACACCATATATTTT,CASSPSGGGSGNTIYF
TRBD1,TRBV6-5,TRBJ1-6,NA,TGTGCCAGCAGTTGGGACAGCTCAAATTCACCCCTCCACTTT,CASSWDSSNSPLHF
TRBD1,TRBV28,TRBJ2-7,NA,TGTGCCAGCAGAGGGACAGGGGTCTACGAGCAGTACTTC,CASRGTGVYEQYF
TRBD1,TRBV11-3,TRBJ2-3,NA,TGTGCCAGCAGTCGCACAGGGGGGGATACGCAGTATTTT,CASSRTGGDTQYF
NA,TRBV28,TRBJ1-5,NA,TGTGCCAGCAGTTTCACGGTTTCTAGAGCCCAGCATTTT,CASSFTVSRAQHF
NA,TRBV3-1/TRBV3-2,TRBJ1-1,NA,TGTGCCAGCAGCCGGTACGGGGAAACTGAAGCTTTCTTT,CASSRYGETEAFF
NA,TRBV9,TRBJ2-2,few,TGTGCCAGCAGCGTAGGCGGAGTGGGCACCGGGGAGCTGTTTTTT,CASSVGGVGTGELFF
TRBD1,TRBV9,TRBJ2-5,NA,TGTGCCAGCAGCGTAACCCCAGGGGGCAAAGAGACCCAGTACTTC,CASSVTPGGKETQYF
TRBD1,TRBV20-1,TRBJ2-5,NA,TGCAGTGCTAGTAGGAGGACAGGGCCGGAGACCCAGTACTTC,CSASRRTGPETQYF
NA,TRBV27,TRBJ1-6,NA,TGTGCCAGCAGTAGGTGGGGGGGGGCGATCTCCTATAATTCACCCCTCCACTTC,CASSRWGGAISYNSPLHF
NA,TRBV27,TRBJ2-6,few,TGTGCCAGCAGTTCCCTCTCTGGGGCCAACGTCCTGACTTTC,CASSSLSGANVLTF
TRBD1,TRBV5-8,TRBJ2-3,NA,TGTGCCAGCAGCGCGGACAGGGGAGGCTCCACAGATACGCAGTATTTT,CASSADRGGSTDTQYF
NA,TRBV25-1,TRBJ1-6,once,TGTGCCAGCAGTGAATATCGGGGGGGTTCACCCCTCCACTTT,CASSEYRGGSPLHF
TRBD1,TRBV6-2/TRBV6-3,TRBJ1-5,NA,TGTGCCAGCAGCCTTCCGACAGGGGGCCCCAATCAGCCCCAGCATTTT,CASSLPTGGPNQPQHF
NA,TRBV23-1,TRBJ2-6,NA,TGCGCCAGCAGTCACTACGGACAGATGAGATGCTCTGGGGCCAACGTCCTGACTTTC,CASSHYGQMRCSGANVLTF
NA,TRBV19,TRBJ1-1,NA,TGTGCCAGTAGTCCCTTTCAGGGGAACACTGAAGCTTTCTTT,CASSPFQGNTEAFF
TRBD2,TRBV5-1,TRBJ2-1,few,TGCGCCAGCAGCACCGTCCCGGGACTAGCGGGTAATGAGCAGTTCTTC,CASSTVPGLAGNEQFF
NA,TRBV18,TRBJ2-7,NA,TGTGCCAGCTCACCTACTTGGGACTCAGCCTACGAGCAGTACTTC,CASSPTWDSAYEQYF
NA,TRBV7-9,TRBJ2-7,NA,TGTGCCAGCAGCTCACCCGAAGGAGGCTCCTACGAGCAGTACTTC,CASSSPEGGSYEQYF
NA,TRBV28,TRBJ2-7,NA,TGTGCCAGCAGTTCAGTCCGGGTTCAGCGTTCCTACGAGCAGTACTTC,CASSSVRVQRSYEQYF
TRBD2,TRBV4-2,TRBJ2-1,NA,TGTGCCAGCAGCCAAGAACGGACTAGCGGGAGTTACAATGAGCAGTTCTTC,CASSQERTSGSYNEQFF
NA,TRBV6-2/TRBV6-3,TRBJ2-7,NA,TGTGCCAGCAGTCAAGGGGGAAGGAGCTCCTACGAGCAGTACTTC,CASSQGGRSSYEQYF
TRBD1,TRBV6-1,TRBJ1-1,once,TGTGCCAGCAGTGACCTTGGACAGGACCTGAACACTGAAGCTTTCTTT,CASSDLGQDLNTEAFF
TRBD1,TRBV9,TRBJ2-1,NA,TGTGCCAGCAGCGGAGGACAGGGGGCCTACAATGAGCAGTTCTTC,CASSGGQGAYNEQFF
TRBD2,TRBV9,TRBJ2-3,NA,TGTGCCAGCAGCTTACAAGGGACTAGCGGGGGGGCAGATACGCAGTATTTT,CASSLQGTSGGADTQYF
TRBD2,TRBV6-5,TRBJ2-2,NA,TGTGCCAGCAGCCTGGGACTAGCGAACACCGGGGAGCTGTTTTTT,CASSLGLANTGELFF
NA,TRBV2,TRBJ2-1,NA,TGTGCCAGCAGGGCGGACGGGACACCGCGGAACAATGAGCAGTTCTTC,CASRADGTPRNNEQFF
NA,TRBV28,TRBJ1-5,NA,TGTGCCAGCAGTTCTCGTAAGGGGTCTTATAGCAATCAGCCCCAGCATTTT,CASSSRKGSYSNQPQHF
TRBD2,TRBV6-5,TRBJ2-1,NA,TGTGCCAGCAGGCCGGATAGCGGGCCTTACAATGAGCAGTTCTTC,CASRPDSGPYNEQFF
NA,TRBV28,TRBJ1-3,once,TGTGCCTCGGCGGGGTCTGGAAACACCATATATTTT,CASAGSGNTIYF
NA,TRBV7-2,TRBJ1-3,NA,TGTGCCAGCAGCGACATCGGGGGAAGAAACACCATATATTTT,CASSDIGGRNTIYF
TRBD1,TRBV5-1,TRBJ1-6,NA,TGCGCCAGCAGCCCAACAGGGGGTAATTCACCCCTCCACTTT,CASSPTGGNSPLHF
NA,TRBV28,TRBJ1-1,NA,TGTGCCAGCCAGCAGGGTTACACTGAAGCTTTCTTT,CASQQGYTEAFF
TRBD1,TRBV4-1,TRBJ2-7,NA,TGCGCCAGCAGCCTCCTCCAGGGGGACCACGAGCAGTACTTC,CASSLLQGDHEQYF
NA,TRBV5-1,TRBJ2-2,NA,TGCGCCAGCACCCCAGGCACGAACACCGGGGAGCTGTTTTTT,CASTPGTNTGELFF
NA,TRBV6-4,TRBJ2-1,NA,TGTGCCAGCAGTGGGGCTAGCGCAAGCAATGAGCAGTTCTTC,CASSGASASNEQFF
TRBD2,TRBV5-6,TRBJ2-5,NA,TGTGCCAGCAGCCCTCGACTAGCGGGAGGGGAAGAGACCCAGTACTTC,CASSPRLAGGEETQYF
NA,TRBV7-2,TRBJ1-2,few,TGTGCCAGCAGCTTAGTCGAGCCATGGGGCACGGGCTACACCTTC,CASSLVEPWGTGYTF
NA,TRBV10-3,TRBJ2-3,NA,TGTGCCATCAGCGCTGACAGAACAGATACGCAGTATTTT,CAISADRTDTQYF
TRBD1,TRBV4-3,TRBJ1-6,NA,TGCGCCAGCAGCCAAGATAGAGGGGGACAGGGGTCCCTATATAATTCACCCCTCCACTTT,CASSQDRGGQGSLYNSPLHF
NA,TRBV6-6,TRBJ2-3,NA,TGTGCCAGCAGTTATGGAAGCGGGCCAACAGCAGATACGCAGTATTTT,CASSYGSGPTADTQYF
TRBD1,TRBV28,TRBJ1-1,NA,TGTGCCAGCAGTTTAGAGGGGACAGGGGAAACTGAAGCTTTCTTT,CASSLEGTGETEAFF
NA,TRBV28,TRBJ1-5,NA,TGTGCCAGCAGTCCCCAAGGGACTTATAGCAATCAGCCCCAGCATTTT,CASSPQGTYSNQPQHF
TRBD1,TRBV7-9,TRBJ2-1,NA,TGTGCCAGCAGCTTGGGACAGGGATACAATGAGCAGTTCTTC,CASSLGQGYNEQFF
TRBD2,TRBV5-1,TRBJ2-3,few,TGCGCCAGCAGCCGGACTAGCGGGGGCATGAGCACAGATACGCAGTATTTT,CASSRTSGGMSTDTQYF
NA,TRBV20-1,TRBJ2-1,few,TGCAGTGCTAGTTCTCAACAGGTGCCAAGGGGTGAGCAGTTCTTC,CSASSQQVPRGEQFF
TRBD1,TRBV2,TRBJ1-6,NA,TGTGCCAGCCGAGGGGACAGGGGTTCACCCCTCCACTTT,CASRGDRGSPLHF
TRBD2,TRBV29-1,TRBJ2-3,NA,TGCAGCGTTGAAGTTATCCTAGCGGGAGCGAGAGATACGCAGTATTTT,CSVEVILAGARDTQYF
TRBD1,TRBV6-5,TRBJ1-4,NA,TGTGCCAGCAGGACGGACAGGAATGAAAAACTGTTTTTT,CASRTDRNEKLFF
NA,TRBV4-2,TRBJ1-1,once,TGTGCCAGCAGCCAAGAGGGGGGTTGGAACACTGAAGCTTTCTTT,CASSQEGGWNTEAFF